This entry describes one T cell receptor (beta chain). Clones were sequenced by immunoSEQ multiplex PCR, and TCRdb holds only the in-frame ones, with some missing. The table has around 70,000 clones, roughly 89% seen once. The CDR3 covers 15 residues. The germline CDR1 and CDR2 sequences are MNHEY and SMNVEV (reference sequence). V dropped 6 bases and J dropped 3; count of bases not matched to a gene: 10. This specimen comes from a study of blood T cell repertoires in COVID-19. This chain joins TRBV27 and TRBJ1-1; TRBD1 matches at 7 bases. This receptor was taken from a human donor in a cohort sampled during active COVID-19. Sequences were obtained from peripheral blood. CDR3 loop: CASRLNQGGHTEAFF. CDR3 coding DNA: TGTGCCAGCAGACTTAATCAGGGGGGTCACACTGAAGCTTTCTTT.